Below are 10 T cell receptor beta chains sequenced from a single sample in a study of T-cell memory formation after mild COVID-19. In TCRdb, the 5' RACE reads were re-called with MiXCR into one record per CDR3 protein. This table holds about 400,000 distinct CDR3 sequences, 15% to 20% found once. The sequenced sample consisted of PBMCs or a T cell subset sorted from them (not recorded which). The receptor set was obtained from a man between 18 and 35 years old who had mild COVID-19 (a few samples of this study predate the infection). Cell type and time point are not known.

The CDR3 loop is CASSPDRFATEAFF. CDR3 bases: TGTGCCAGCAGTCCGGACCGGTTTGCCACTGAAGCTTTCTTT. This chain joins TRBV2 and TRBJ1-1; D gene uncertain. This CDR3 region has 14 residues. Trimming removed 5 bases at V and 4 bases at J, with 14 bases between. Per germline, CDR1 SNHLY and CDR2 FYNNEI.

The chain links TRBV7-9 to TRBJ2-7; D remains ambiguous. This CDR3 contains 13 residues. The germline CDR1 and CDR2 sequences are SEHNR and FQNEAQ (reference sequence). V was trimmed by 1 base and J by 2 bases, leaving 6 bases between them. CDR3 amino acids: CASSLVPAYEQYF. The DNA for the CDR3 is TGTGCCAGCAGCTTAGTTCCAGCCTACGAGCAGTACTTC. Together with reference TRBV7-9 and TRBJ2-7, the CDR3 gives the full variable domain: DTGVSQNPRHKITKRGQNVTFRCDPISEHNRLYWYRQTLGQGPEFLTYFQNEAQLEKSRLLSDRFSAERPKGSFSTLEIQRTEQGDSAMYLCASSLVPAYEQYFGPGTRLTVT.

The V and J genes are TRBV10-3 and TRBJ1-2; TRBD1 might be the D (5 bases). Per germline, CDR1 ENHRY and CDR2 SYGVKD. The V and J ends lost 0 bases and 5 bases respectively, with 16 bases between them. CDR3 size: 16 residues. CDR3 in DNA: TGTGCCATCAGTGAGTCGATACAAACTTCAGGGTATGGCTACACCTTC. This encodes CAISESIQTSGYGYTF.

This clonotype showed up just a few times. V and J are TRBV7-6 and TRBJ2-3, with 8 bases matching TRBD1. CDR1 and CDR2 (germline): SGHVS, FNYEAQ. With V trimmed by 5 bases and J by 0 bases, 10 bases remained unmatched. This CDR3 is 17 amino acids long. Written as DNA, the CDR3 is TGTGCCAGCAGCACAGGTCCCAGGGGGCCTAGCACAGATACGCAGTATTTT. Translation: CASSTGPRGPSTDTQYF. The whole variable domain, remainder taken from reference TRBV7-6 and TRBJ2-3, is GAGVSQSPRYKVTKRGQDVALRCDPISGHVSLYWYRQALGQGPEFLTYFNYEAQQDKSGLPNDRFSAERPEGSISTLTIQRTEQRDSAMYRCASSTGPRGPSTDTQYFGPGTRLTVL.

This clonotype was counted only a few times. Mismatch with germline at one junction end may stem from a read error. The V gene is TRBV12-3 or TRBV12-4, the J gene TRBJ1-2, with D unclear. The CDR3 consists of 14 residues. Here the CDR3 DNA reads TGTGCCAGCAGTTTTCCGGGTATGCACTACGGCTACACCTTC. It encodes CASSFPGMHYGYTF.

The chain employs TRBV5-1 and TRBJ1-2; 10 bases are shared with TRBD1. Germline CDR1 and CDR2: SGHRS and YFSETQ. The CDR3 is 14 residues long. V lost 4 bases and J lost 2; bases outside the gene matches: 2. This CDR3 is CASSTGQGNYGYTF. In DNA, the CDR3 is TGCGCCAGCAGCACGGGACAGGGGAACTATGGCTACACCTTC.

This clonotype was seen a handful of times. The chain couples TRBV11-2 to TRBJ1-2; TRBD1 is a possible D gene (6 bases). Between the trimmed V and J ends, which lost 2 bases and 2 bases, there was a span of 18 bases. The CDR3 covers 17 residues. Germline CDR1 reads SGHAT; CDR2 reads FQNNGV. For the CDR3, the DNA is TGTGCCAGCAGCTTATTATCCCCCCGGACAGCCAACTATGGCTACACCTTC. This codes for CASSLLSPRTANYGYTF.

This clonotype has at least ten counts. The chain employs TRBV6-2 or TRBV6-3 and TRBJ2-1, with D possibly TRBD2 on 5 matching bases. Trimming removed 0 bases at V and 1 base at J, with 7 bases between. The CDR3 covers 15 residues. CDR1 and CDR2 from the germline V gene are MNHEY and SVGEGT. CDR3 in DNA: TGTGCCAGCAGTTACTCTCGGGAATCCTACAATGAGCAGTTCTTC. It yields the protein CASSYSRESYNEQFF.

This clonotype has more than one count but fewer than ten. The chain employs TRBV3-1 and TRBJ2-1; TRBD2 might be the D (6 bases). Trimming removed 3 bases from V and 12 bases from J, with 18 bases in between. Germline loops: CDR1 LGHDT, CDR2 YNNKEL (reference sequence). The CDR3 has 14 residues. The CDR3 DNA reads as TGTGCCAGCAGCCAGGAGGGACGAGGGTTAGGGCAGTTCTTC. Translation gives CASSQEGRGLGQFF.

The chain has TRBV7-2 and TRBJ2-3, with 11 bases lining up with TRBD2. This CDR3 contains 18 residues. The germline CDR1 and CDR2 sequences are SGHTA and FQGNSA. The V and J ends lost 5 bases and 4 bases, in that order; junction bases with no gene match: 14. The CDR3 loop is CASSPGALAGGRSDTQYF. CDR3 sequence (DNA): TGTGCCAGCAGCCCAGGGGCCTTAGCGGGGGGGCGATCAGATACGCAGTATTTT.